These T cell receptor beta chains were read from a single sample in a study of cytomegalovirus exposure and HLA in healthy donors. Clones were sequenced by immunoSEQ multiplex PCR, and TCRdb holds only the in-frame ones, with some missing. The table lists hundreds of thousands of clones, roughly 88% of them singletons. The sample taken for sequencing was PBMCs. Receptor source: a boy aged 2 to 10 in good health and CMV-seronegative. Both conserved end residues are part of each CDR3. The D gene is left open where the match is weak. Clone size is given for some rows only: seen once, a few or many times, or a class if the clone is expanded.

cdr3_aa: CAWSTSRTSGSPDTQYF
cdr3_nt: TGTGCCTGGAGTACGTCCCGGACTAGCGGAAGTCCAGATACGCAGTATTTT
j_call: TRBJ2-3
d_call: TRBD2
clone_size: -
cdr3_length: 17
v_call: TRBV30

cdr3_aa: CASSLPPRYEQYF
cdr3_nt: TGTGCCAGCAGCTTACCCCCTAGGTACGAGCAGTACTTC
j_call: TRBJ2-7
d_call: -
clone_size: -
cdr3_length: 13
v_call: TRBV7-8

cdr3_aa: CASSAPNNEQYF
cdr3_nt: TGCGCCAGCAGTGCACCGAACAACGAGCAGTACTTC
j_call: TRBJ2-7
d_call: -
clone_size: -
cdr3_length: 12
v_call: TRBV10-1

cdr3_aa: CASSESEGDEQYF
cdr3_nt: TGTGCCAGCAGTGAAAGTGAGGGAGACGAGCAGTACTTC
j_call: TRBJ2-7
d_call: -
clone_size: -
cdr3_length: 13
v_call: TRBV2

cdr3_aa: CASSLEVGTVNYGYTF
cdr3_nt: TGCGCCAGCAGCTTGGAAGTTGGGACAGTTAACTATGGCTACACCTTC
j_call: TRBJ1-2
d_call: TRBD1
clone_size: -
cdr3_length: 16
v_call: TRBV5-1

cdr3_aa: CASSPSQDTEAFF
cdr3_nt: TGTGCCAGCAGCCCATCCCAGGACACTGAAGCTTTCTTT
j_call: TRBJ1-1
d_call: -
clone_size: -
cdr3_length: 13
v_call: TRBV7-9

cdr3_aa: CASAQGSYNEQFF
cdr3_nt: TGTGCCAGCGCCCAAGGGAGCTACAATGAGCAGTTCTTC
j_call: TRBJ2-1
d_call: -
clone_size: -
cdr3_length: 13
v_call: TRBV27

cdr3_aa: CASSLVAGEDTQYF
cdr3_nt: TGCGCCAGCAGCTTGGTGGCAGGGGAAGATACGCAGTATTTT
j_call: TRBJ2-3
d_call: -
clone_size: -
cdr3_length: 14
v_call: TRBV5-1

cdr3_aa: CASSSTGDSYNEQFF
cdr3_nt: TGTGCCAGCAGTTCAACAGGGGACTCCTACAATGAGCAGTTCTTC
j_call: TRBJ2-1
d_call: TRBD1
clone_size: -
cdr3_length: 15
v_call: TRBV27

cdr3_aa: CASSLYRGVSNTGELFF
cdr3_nt: TGTGCCAGCAGTTTATACAGGGGGGTGTCGAACACCGGGGAGCTGTTTTTT
j_call: TRBJ2-2
d_call: TRBD1
clone_size: -
cdr3_length: 17
v_call: TRBV27

cdr3_aa: CASSYSKRGGYTF
cdr3_nt: TGTGCCAGCAGTTATTCGAAAAGGGGGGGCTACACCTTC
j_call: TRBJ1-2
d_call: -
clone_size: -
cdr3_length: 13
v_call: TRBV6-5

cdr3_aa: CAWRGYNSPLHF
cdr3_nt: TGTGCCTGGCGGGGATATAATTCACCCCTCCACTTT
j_call: TRBJ1-6
d_call: -
clone_size: -
cdr3_length: 12
v_call: TRBV30

cdr3_aa: CASSLGSLQGRAEAFF
cdr3_nt: TGTGCCAGCAGCTTAGGGTCCCTGCAGGGGCGGGCTGAAGCTTTCTTT
j_call: TRBJ1-1
d_call: -
clone_size: -
cdr3_length: 16
v_call: TRBV7-9

cdr3_aa: CASSSWGQGDGYTF
cdr3_nt: TGCGCCAGCAGCTCCTGGGGACAGGGCGATGGCTACACCTTC
j_call: TRBJ1-2
d_call: TRBD1
clone_size: -
cdr3_length: 14
v_call: TRBV5-1

cdr3_aa: CSVEVGGRGACEQYF
cdr3_nt: TGCAGCGTTGAAGTCGGCGGGAGGGGGGCCTGCGAGCAGTACTTC
j_call: TRBJ2-7
d_call: TRBD2
clone_size: -
cdr3_length: 15
v_call: TRBV29-1

cdr3_aa: CASSEVAGQSTDTQYF
cdr3_nt: TGTGCCAGTAGTGAGGTAGCGGGGCAAAGCACAGATACGCAGTATTTT
j_call: TRBJ2-3
d_call: TRBD2
clone_size: once
cdr3_length: 16
v_call: TRBV19

cdr3_aa: CASSISGRATDTQYF
cdr3_nt: TGCGCCAGCAGCATTAGCGGGAGGGCCACAGATACGCAGTATTTT
j_call: TRBJ2-3
d_call: TRBD2
clone_size: few
cdr3_length: 15
v_call: TRBV5-1

cdr3_aa: CASTPRDSNTEAFF
cdr3_nt: TGTGCCAGTACTCCTCGGGACTCAAACACTGAAGCTTTCTTT
j_call: TRBJ1-1
d_call: -
clone_size: -
cdr3_length: 14
v_call: TRBV19

cdr3_aa: CASSPTGGDEKLFF
cdr3_nt: TGTGCCAGCTCACCGACAGGGGGGGATGAAAAACTGTTTTTT
j_call: TRBJ1-4
d_call: TRBD1
clone_size: -
cdr3_length: 14
v_call: TRBV18

cdr3_aa: CASSTGQRSYNEQFF
cdr3_nt: TGTGCCAGTTCTACAGGGCAGAGGTCCTACAATGAGCAGTTCTTC
j_call: TRBJ2-1
d_call: -
clone_size: -
cdr3_length: 15
v_call: TRBV19

cdr3_aa: CASSSGTGENTEAFF
cdr3_nt: TGTGCCAGCAGTTCCGGGACAGGGGAGAACACTGAAGCTTTCTTT
j_call: TRBJ1-1
d_call: TRBD1
clone_size: -
cdr3_length: 15
v_call: TRBV6-5

cdr3_aa: CACPSVISTDTQYF
cdr3_nt: TGTGCCTGCCCTTCTGTTATTAGCACAGATACGCAGTATTTT
j_call: TRBJ2-3
d_call: -
clone_size: once
cdr3_length: 14
v_call: TRBV30

cdr3_aa: CASSSELAGHNEQFF
cdr3_nt: TGTGCCAGCAGCTCTGAACTAGCGGGACACAATGAGCAGTTCTTC
j_call: TRBJ2-1
d_call: TRBD2
clone_size: -
cdr3_length: 15
v_call: TRBV7-9

cdr3_aa: CASSLAPPVSTNEKLFF
cdr3_nt: TGTGCCAGCAGCTTAGCTCCCCCGGTCTCAACTAATGAAAAACTGTTTTTT
j_call: TRBJ1-4
d_call: -
clone_size: -
cdr3_length: 17
v_call: TRBV11-2

cdr3_aa: CASSGLAGSGETQYF
cdr3_nt: TGTGCCAGCAGCGGACTAGCGGGGTCGGGAGAGACCCAGTACTTC
j_call: TRBJ2-5
d_call: TRBD2
clone_size: -
cdr3_length: 15
v_call: TRBV6-5

cdr3_aa: CASSPGQGGEKLFF
cdr3_nt: TGTGCCAGCAGCCCGGGACAGGGGGGAGAAAAACTGTTTTTT
j_call: TRBJ1-4
d_call: TRBD1
clone_size: -
cdr3_length: 14
v_call: TRBV5-6

cdr3_aa: CASSLGRNNEQFF
cdr3_nt: TGTGCCAGCAGCTTGGGGCGGAACAATGAGCAGTTCTTC
j_call: TRBJ2-1
d_call: -
clone_size: -
cdr3_length: 13
v_call: TRBV5-4

cdr3_aa: CASQGTGGYTF
cdr3_nt: TGTGCCAGTCAGGGGACGGGTGGCTACACCTTC
j_call: TRBJ1-2
d_call: -
clone_size: -
cdr3_length: 11
v_call: TRBV6-5

cdr3_aa: CASSPLDDIFPQHF
cdr3_nt: TGTGCCAGCTCACCACTAGATGACATCTTTCCCCAGCATTTT
j_call: TRBJ1-5
d_call: -
clone_size: once
cdr3_length: 14
v_call: TRBV18

cdr3_aa: CASSEFSGGREKLFF
cdr3_nt: TGTGCCAGCAGTGAATTTTCGGGGGGGCGGGAAAAACTGTTTTTT
j_call: TRBJ1-4
d_call: -
clone_size: -
cdr3_length: 15
v_call: TRBV2

cdr3_aa: CASSTSSGGAYEQFF
cdr3_nt: TGTGCCAGCAGCACCTCTAGCGGGGGGGCCTATGAGCAGTTCTTC
j_call: TRBJ2-1
d_call: TRBD2
clone_size: -
cdr3_length: 15
v_call: TRBV9

cdr3_aa: CAWSEGLAAGELFF
cdr3_nt: TGTGCCTGGAGTGAAGGACTAGCGGCCGGGGAGCTGTTTTTT
j_call: TRBJ2-2
d_call: TRBD2
clone_size: -
cdr3_length: 14
v_call: TRBV30

cdr3_aa: CASSHRDSGNTIYF
cdr3_nt: TGTGCCAGCAGCCACCGGGACAGCGGAAACACCATATATTTT
j_call: TRBJ1-3
d_call: TRBD1
clone_size: -
cdr3_length: 14
v_call: TRBV5-4

cdr3_aa: CASSSSGTGLEAFF
cdr3_nt: TGTGCCAGCAGCTCCTCCGGGACAGGACTTGAAGCTTTCTTT
j_call: TRBJ1-1
d_call: TRBD1
clone_size: -
cdr3_length: 14
v_call: TRBV13

cdr3_aa: CASSPPGQGAYGYTF
cdr3_nt: TGTGCCAGCAGTCCCCCGGGACAGGGGGCGTATGGCTACACCTTC
j_call: TRBJ1-2
d_call: TRBD1
clone_size: -
cdr3_length: 15
v_call: TRBV6-6

cdr3_aa: CAWRGRATTGELFF
cdr3_nt: TGTGCCTGGAGGGGCAGGGCGACCACCGGGGAGCTGTTTTTT
j_call: TRBJ2-2
d_call: -
clone_size: once
cdr3_length: 14
v_call: TRBV30

cdr3_aa: CASSWDSGGVYQETQYF
cdr3_nt: TGCGCCAGCAGCTGGGACTCCGGGGGGGTGTACCAAGAGACCCAGTACTTC
j_call: TRBJ2-5
d_call: TRBD2
clone_size: -
cdr3_length: 17
v_call: TRBV5-1

cdr3_aa: CASSLSGQGTETQYF
cdr3_nt: TGTGCCAGTAGTCTCTCGGGACAGGGGACAGAGACCCAGTACTTC
j_call: TRBJ2-5
d_call: TRBD1
clone_size: -
cdr3_length: 15
v_call: TRBV19

cdr3_aa: CASSSGRSSYNEQFF
cdr3_nt: TGTGCCAGTAGTAGCGGGCGGAGCTCCTACAATGAGCAGTTCTTC
j_call: TRBJ2-1
d_call: -
clone_size: -
cdr3_length: 15
v_call: TRBV19

cdr3_aa: CASSWDIISNQPQHF
cdr3_nt: TGTGCCAGCAGCTGGGACATAATTAGCAATCAGCCCCAGCATTTT
j_call: TRBJ1-5
d_call: -
clone_size: -
cdr3_length: 15
v_call: TRBV2

cdr3_aa: CASSVSGGGLTDTQYF
cdr3_nt: TGTGCCAGCAGCGTATCTGGCGGGGGTCTCACAGATACGCAGTATTTT
j_call: TRBJ2-3
d_call: TRBD2
clone_size: -
cdr3_length: 16
v_call: TRBV9

cdr3_aa: CASSGPGQGVEKLFF
cdr3_nt: TGTGCCAGCAGTGGACCGGGACAGGGTGTTGAAAAACTGTTTTTT
j_call: TRBJ1-4
d_call: TRBD1
clone_size: -
cdr3_length: 15
v_call: TRBV6-5

cdr3_aa: CASSLQGLETQYF
cdr3_nt: TGTGCCAGCAGCTTACAGGGCTTGGAGACCCAGTACTTC
j_call: TRBJ2-5
d_call: -
clone_size: -
cdr3_length: 13
v_call: TRBV7-9

cdr3_aa: CASSQDKQGIYEQYF
cdr3_nt: TGTGCCAGCAGCCAAGATAAACAGGGCATCTACGAGCAGTACTTC
j_call: TRBJ2-7
d_call: -
clone_size: once
cdr3_length: 15
v_call: TRBV14

cdr3_aa: CAWSWREVDEQYF
cdr3_nt: TGTGCCTGGAGTTGGAGGGAGGTAGACGAGCAGTACTTC
j_call: TRBJ2-7
d_call: -
clone_size: -
cdr3_length: 13
v_call: TRBV30

cdr3_aa: CASSFTGAEQYF
cdr3_nt: TGTGCCAGCAGCTTTACAGGGGCCGAGCAGTACTTC
j_call: TRBJ2-7
d_call: TRBD1
clone_size: -
cdr3_length: 12
v_call: TRBV5-8

cdr3_aa: CASSKALQFLAKNIQYF
cdr3_nt: TGTGCCAGCAGCAAAGCGCTCCAGTTCTTAGCCAAAAACATTCAGTACTTC
j_call: TRBJ2-4
d_call: -
clone_size: -
cdr3_length: 17
v_call: TRBV21-1

cdr3_aa: CASKRGLAEAFF
cdr3_nt: TGTGCCAGCAAGAGGGGGCTTGCTGAAGCTTTCTTT
j_call: TRBJ1-1
d_call: TRBD1
clone_size: -
cdr3_length: 12
v_call: TRBV6-1

cdr3_aa: CASSLAQNTEAFF
cdr3_nt: TGTGCTAGCAGCTTAGCACAGAACACTGAAGCTTTCTTT
j_call: TRBJ1-1
d_call: -
clone_size: few
cdr3_length: 13
v_call: TRBV7-7

cdr3_aa: CASSYGQHYEQYF
cdr3_nt: TGTGCCAGCAGCTACGGACAGCATTACGAGCAGTACTTC
j_call: TRBJ2-7
d_call: -
clone_size: -
cdr3_length: 13
v_call: TRBV5-5